This section outlines one T cell receptor beta chain sequence together with its context. Its antigen is not identified. Produced via immunoSEQ multiplex PCR; TCRdb's table is partial and in-frame only. The data hold a few thousand clones, with 86% observed a single time. This record belongs to a study of PD-1 blockade in classical Hodgkin lymphoma. The germline V gene has CDR1 MGHDK and CDR2 SYGVNS. CDR3 length equals 14 residues. V lost 3 bases, J lost 1 base, and 9 bases lay in between. The sample's time point: newly diagnosed, previously untreated cHL patient sample. Thawed PBMCs supplied CD8+ T cells via magnetic negative selection. Findings and limits, study-wide: Newly diagnosed patients were reported to exhibit reduced baseline TCR diversity relative to healthy donors. Why the repertoires differ is still unclear, perhaps disease activity or prior therapy.

The source of this sequence is a human donor with classical Hodgkin lymphoma. V and J are TRBV25-1 and TRBJ1-1, with D perhaps TRBD1 (5 bases). The sample comprised CD8+ T cells from blood. CDR3 in amino acids: CASSDYRKNTEAFF. In DNA form, the CDR3 reads TGTGCCAGCAGTGACTACAGGAAGAACACTGAAGCTTTCTTT.